The text below deals with one T cell receptor beta chain. Some clones are missing from TCRdb's copy, which holds only in-frame ones; the method was immunoSEQ multiplex PCR. The table includes 300,000 to 350,000 clones, nearly 90% detected once. The data were obtained in a study of blood T cell repertoires in COVID-19. Study details: Sources were T cells, B-cell-depleted T cells, or PBMCs; the material itself was cDNA or gDNA.

CDR3 size: 12 residues. V lost 2 bases to trimming and J lost 6 bases, with 6 bases between them. Germline V CDR1 and CDR2: MRHNA, SNTAGT. Enrollees, about 18 to 95 years old, lived in about two dozen US areas. Cohort placement rested on clinical history that participants reported themselves. The study counted Cohort 3 donors as recovered given two negative PCRs, clearance, or symptom resolution. This chain links TRBV6-4 with TRBJ2-3; a weak D match, TRBD2 (6 bases). Sequenced sample: PBMCs or T cells enriched from blood (not recorded which). This receptor was identified in a woman between 25 and 40 years old who had recovered from COVID-19. The chain's CDR3 is CASSDRGDTQYF. CDR3 DNA sequence: TGTGCCAGCAGTGACCGGGGGGATACGCAGTATTTT.